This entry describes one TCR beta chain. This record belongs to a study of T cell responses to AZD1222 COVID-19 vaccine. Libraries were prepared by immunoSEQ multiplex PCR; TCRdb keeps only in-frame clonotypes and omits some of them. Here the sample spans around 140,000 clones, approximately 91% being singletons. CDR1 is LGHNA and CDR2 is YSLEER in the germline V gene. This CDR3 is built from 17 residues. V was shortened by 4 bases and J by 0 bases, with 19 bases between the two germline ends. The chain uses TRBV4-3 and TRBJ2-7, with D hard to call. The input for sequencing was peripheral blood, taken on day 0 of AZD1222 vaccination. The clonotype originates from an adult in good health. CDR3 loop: CASSRAIGQVSSYEQYF. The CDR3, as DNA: TGCGCCAGCAGCCGAGCAATCGGGCAGGTCAGCTCCTACGAGCAGTACTTC.